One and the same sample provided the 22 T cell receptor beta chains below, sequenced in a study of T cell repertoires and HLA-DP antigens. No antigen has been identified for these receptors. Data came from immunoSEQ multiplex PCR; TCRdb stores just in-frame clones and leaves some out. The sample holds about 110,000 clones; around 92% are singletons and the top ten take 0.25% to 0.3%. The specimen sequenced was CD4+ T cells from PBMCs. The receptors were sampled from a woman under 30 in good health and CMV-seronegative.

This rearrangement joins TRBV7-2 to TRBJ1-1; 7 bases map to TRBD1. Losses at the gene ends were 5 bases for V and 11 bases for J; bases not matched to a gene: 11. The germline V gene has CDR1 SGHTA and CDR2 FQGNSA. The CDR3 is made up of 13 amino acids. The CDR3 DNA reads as TGTGCCAGCAGCCAGGGGACAGCCAGCAGGGCTTTCTTT. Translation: CASSQGTASRAFF.

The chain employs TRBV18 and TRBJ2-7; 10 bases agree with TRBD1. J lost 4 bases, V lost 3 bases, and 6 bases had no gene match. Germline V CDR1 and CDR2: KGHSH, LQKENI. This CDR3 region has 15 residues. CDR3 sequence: CASSPRDRGLYEQYF. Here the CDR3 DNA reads TGTGCCAGCTCACCCCGGGACAGGGGCTTGTACGAGCAGTACTTC.

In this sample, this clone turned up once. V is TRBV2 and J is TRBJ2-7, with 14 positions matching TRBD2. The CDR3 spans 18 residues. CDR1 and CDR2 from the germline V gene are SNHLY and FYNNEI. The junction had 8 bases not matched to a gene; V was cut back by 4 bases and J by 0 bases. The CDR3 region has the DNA TGTGCCAGCAGTGTAATGGGACTAGCGGGGGAAAGCTCCTACGAGCAGTACTTC. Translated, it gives CASSVMGLAGESSYEQYF. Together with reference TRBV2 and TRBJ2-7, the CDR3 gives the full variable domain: EPEVTQTPSHQVTQMGQEVILRCVPISNHLYFYWYRQILGQKVEFLVSFYNNEISEKSEIFDDQFSVERPDGSNFTLKIRSTKLEDSAMYFCASSVMGLAGESSYEQYFGPGTRLTVT.

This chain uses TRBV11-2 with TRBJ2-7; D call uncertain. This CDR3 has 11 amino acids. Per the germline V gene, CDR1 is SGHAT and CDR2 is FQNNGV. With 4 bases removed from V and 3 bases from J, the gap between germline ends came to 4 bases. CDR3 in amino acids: CASSSSYEQYV. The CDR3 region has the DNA TGTGCCAGCAGCTCTAGCTACGAGCAGTACGTC.

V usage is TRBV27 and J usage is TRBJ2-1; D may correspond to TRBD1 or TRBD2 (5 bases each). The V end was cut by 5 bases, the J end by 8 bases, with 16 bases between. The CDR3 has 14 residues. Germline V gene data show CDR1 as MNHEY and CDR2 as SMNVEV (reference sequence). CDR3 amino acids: CASSRKTGAHEQFF. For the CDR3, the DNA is TGTGCCAGCAGTCGAAAGACCGGGGCCCATGAGCAGTTCTTC.

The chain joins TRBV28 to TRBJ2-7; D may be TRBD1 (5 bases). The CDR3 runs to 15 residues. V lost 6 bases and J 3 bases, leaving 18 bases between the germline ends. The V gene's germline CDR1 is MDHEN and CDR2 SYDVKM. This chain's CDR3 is CASSSGGQTFYEQYF. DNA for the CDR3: TGTGCCAGCAGCTCCGGCGGACAAACGTTCTACGAGCAGTACTTC.

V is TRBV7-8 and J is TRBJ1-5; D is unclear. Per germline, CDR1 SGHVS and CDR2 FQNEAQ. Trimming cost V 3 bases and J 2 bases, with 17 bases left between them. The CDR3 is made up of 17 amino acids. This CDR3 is CASSLAGLRRGNQPQHF. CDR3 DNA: TGTGCCAGCAGCTTGGCGGGGTTGAGACGGGGCAATCAGCCCCAGCATTTT.

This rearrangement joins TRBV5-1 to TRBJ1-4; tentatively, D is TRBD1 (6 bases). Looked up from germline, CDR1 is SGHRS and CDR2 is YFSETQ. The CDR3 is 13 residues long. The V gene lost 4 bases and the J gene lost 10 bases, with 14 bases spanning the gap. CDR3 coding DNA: TGCGCCAGCAGCCAAGGGGGGGACGGAAAACTGTTTTTT. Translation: CASSQGGDGKLFF.

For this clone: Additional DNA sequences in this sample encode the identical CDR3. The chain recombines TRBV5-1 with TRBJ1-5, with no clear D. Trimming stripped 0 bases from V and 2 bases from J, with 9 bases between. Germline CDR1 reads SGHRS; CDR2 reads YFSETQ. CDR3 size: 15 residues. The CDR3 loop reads CASSLEGGGNQPQHF. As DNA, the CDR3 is TGCGCCAGCAGCTTGGAGGGAGGTGGCAATCAGCCCCAGCATTTT.

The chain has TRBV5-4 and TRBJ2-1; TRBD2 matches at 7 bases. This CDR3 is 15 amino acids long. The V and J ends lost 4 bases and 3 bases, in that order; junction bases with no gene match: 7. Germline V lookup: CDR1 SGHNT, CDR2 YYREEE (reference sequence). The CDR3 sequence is CASSLKGTNYNEQFF. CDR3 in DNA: TGTGCCAGCAGCCTAAAGGGGACTAACTACAATGAGCAGTTCTTC.

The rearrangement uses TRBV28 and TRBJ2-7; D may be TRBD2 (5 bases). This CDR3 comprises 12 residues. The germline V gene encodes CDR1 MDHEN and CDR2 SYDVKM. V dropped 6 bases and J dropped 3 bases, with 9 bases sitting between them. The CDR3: CASSLGLYEQYF. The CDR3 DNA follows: TGTGCCAGCAGCCTCGGACTCTACGAGCAGTACTTC.

The CDR3 is CASSAGTSGRYYNEQFF. The CDR3 DNA is TGTGCCAGCAGTGCCGGGACTAGCGGGAGGTACTACAATGAGCAGTTCTTC. V is TRBV9 and J is TRBJ2-1; TRBD2 matches at 15 bases. The V and J ends lost 5 bases and 3 bases, in that order; junction bases with no gene match: 6. CDR1 is SGDLS, CDR2 YYNGEE, per germline. This CDR3 has 17 amino acids.

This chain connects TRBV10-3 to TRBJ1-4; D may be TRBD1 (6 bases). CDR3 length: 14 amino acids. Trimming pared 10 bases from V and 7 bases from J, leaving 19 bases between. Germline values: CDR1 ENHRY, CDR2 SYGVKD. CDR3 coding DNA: TGTGCCACCTCTTCCAGCTTAGGGGGTGAAAAACTGTTTTTT. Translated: CATSSSLGGEKLFF.

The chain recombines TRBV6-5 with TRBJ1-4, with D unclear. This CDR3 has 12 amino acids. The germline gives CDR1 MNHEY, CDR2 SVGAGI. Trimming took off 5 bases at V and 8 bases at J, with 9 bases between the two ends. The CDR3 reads CASSPYEEKLFF. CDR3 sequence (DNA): TGTGCCAGCAGTCCCTACGAGGAAAAACTGTTTTTT.

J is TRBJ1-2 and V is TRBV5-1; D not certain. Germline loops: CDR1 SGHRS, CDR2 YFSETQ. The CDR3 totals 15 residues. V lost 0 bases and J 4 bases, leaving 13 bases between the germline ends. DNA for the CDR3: TGCGCCAGCAGCTTGGACGGGAGTTCTGGCTATGGCTACACCTTC. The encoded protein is CASSLDGSSGYGYTF.

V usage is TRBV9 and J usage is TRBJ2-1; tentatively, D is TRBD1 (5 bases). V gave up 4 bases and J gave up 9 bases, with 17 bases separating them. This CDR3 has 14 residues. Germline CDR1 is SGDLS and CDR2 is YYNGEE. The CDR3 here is CASSKGPTWGEQFF. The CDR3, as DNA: TGTGCCAGCAGCAAGGGGCCCACCTGGGGTGAGCAGTTCTTC.

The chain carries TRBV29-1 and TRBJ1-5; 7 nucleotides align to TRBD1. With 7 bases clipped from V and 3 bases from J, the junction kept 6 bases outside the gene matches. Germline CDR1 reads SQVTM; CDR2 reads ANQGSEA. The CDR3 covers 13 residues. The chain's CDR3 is CSARQGDNQPQHF. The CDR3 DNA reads TGCAGCGCAAGACAGGGCGACAATCAGCCCCAGCATTTT.

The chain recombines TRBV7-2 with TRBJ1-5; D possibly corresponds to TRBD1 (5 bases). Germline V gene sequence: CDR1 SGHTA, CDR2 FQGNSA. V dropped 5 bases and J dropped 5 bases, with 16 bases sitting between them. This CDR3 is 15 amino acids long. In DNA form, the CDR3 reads TGTGCCAGCAGCAGCCAGGCCCCGGGGGATCAGCCCCAGCATTTT. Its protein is CASSSQAPGDQPQHF.

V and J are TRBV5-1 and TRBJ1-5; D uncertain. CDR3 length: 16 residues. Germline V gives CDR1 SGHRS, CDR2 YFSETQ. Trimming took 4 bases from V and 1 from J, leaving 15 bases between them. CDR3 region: CASSERRNLSNQPQHF. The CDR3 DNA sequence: TGCGCCAGCAGCGAGAGGCGGAACCTCAGCAATCAGCCCCAGCATTTT.

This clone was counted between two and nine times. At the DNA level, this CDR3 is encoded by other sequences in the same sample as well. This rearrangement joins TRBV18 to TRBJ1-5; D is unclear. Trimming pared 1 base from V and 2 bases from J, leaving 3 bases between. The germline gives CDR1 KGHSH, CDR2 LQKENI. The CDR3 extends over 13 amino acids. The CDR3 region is CASSPQGNQPQHF. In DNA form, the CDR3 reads TGTGCCAGCTCACCACAGGGCAATCAGCCCCAGCATTTT.

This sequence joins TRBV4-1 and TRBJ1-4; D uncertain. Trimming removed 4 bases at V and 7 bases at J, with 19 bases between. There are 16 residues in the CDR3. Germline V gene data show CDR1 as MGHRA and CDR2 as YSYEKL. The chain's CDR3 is CASSLPPAQVREKLFF. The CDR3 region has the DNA TGCGCCAGCAGCCTCCCCCCGGCCCAGGTGCGTGAAAAACTGTTTTTT.

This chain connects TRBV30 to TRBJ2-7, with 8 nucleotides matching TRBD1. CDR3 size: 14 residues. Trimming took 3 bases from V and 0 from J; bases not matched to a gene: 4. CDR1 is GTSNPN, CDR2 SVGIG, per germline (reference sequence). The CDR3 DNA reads TGTGCCTGGAGGTGGACAGGGAGCTCCTACGAGCAGTACTTC. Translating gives CAWRWTGSSYEQYF.